Here is one TCR beta chain with its context. Its antigen is still unknown. An end of the junction does not agree with germline; a read error may underlie this. These data belong to a study of yellow fever vaccine responses in identical twins. The study's findings and limits: Twins' vaccine T cell response reportedly gave the appearance of partial convergence and partial personalization.

In germline, CDR1 is LGHNA, CDR2 YSLEER. The CDR3 runs to 13 residues. TCRdb itself ran the RT-PCR reads through MiXCR, one entry per CDR3 protein. The repertoire includes a few thousand distinct CDR3 sequences, roughly 80% of them detected once, and approximately 10% sits in the top ten. This sequence was found in a female donor who received the yellow fever vaccine. The chain couples TRBV4-3 to TRBJ1-3; D uncertain. This material consisted of T cells from blood (PBMCs), unsorted or a sorted subset (not recorded which), taken before or after yellow fever vaccination (not recorded which). For the CDR3, the DNA is TGCGCCAGCAGCCAGAAGGCTGGGAACACCATATATTTT. Its translation: CASSQKAGNTIYF.